This TCR beta chain was sequenced in a study of blood T cells in healthy people across ages. The germline V gene has CDR1 SGHAT and CDR2 FQDESV (reference sequence). Trimming left V 1 base short and J 5 bases short, with 17 bases between. The CDR3 has 16 residues. A sample-barcoded 5' primer and a J-beta primer mix were used in a second PCR of roughly 7 to 11 cycles. TCRdb recomputed calls from the 5' RACE reads with MiXCR, one row per CDR3 protein. This sample carries around 780,000 distinct CDR3 sequences, about a quarter of them seen once, and the ten largest clones take 2.5% to 3.5%. This clonotype was picked up a small number of times. Isolation recovered at least 7 million PBMCs from every sample. The sample was also linked to a second study, of T cells of mothers and their children. This second report adds: The TCR beta CDR3 read count exceeded 9 million for each mother and was around 3.1 million for each child.

Sequenced input: blood. The V call is TRBV11-1, the J call TRBJ1-1; maybe TRBD1 (5 bases). The clonotype originates from a boy between 5 and 17 years old in good health. The CDR3: CASSLERGTLGTEAFF. CDR3 bases: TGTGCCAGCAGCTTAGAGAGGGGAACCCTTGGGACTGAAGCTTTCTTT.